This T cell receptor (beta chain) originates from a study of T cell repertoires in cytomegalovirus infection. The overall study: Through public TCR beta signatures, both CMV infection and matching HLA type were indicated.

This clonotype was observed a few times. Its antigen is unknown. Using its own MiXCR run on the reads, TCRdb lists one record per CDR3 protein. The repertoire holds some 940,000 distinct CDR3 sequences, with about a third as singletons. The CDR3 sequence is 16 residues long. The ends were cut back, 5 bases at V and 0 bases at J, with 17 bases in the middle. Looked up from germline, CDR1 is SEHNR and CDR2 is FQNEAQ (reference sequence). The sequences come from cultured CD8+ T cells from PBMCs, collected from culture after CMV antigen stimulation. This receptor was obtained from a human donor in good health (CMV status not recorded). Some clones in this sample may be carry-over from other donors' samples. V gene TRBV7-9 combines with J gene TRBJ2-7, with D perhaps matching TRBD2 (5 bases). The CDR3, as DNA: TGTGCCAGCAGCGCCCCTCGGGGAACCGGCTCCTACGAGCAGTACTTC. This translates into CASSAPRGTGSYEQYF.